This T cell receptor beta chain comes out of a study of response to subunit inactivated influenza vaccine. Study-level findings and limits: It was suggested by the authors that few new T cells are recruited by each seasonal influenza vaccination.

CDR3 length: 16 residues. V gave up 0 bases and J gave up 3 bases; unmatched junction bases: 5. Germline CDR1 is SGHRS and CDR2 is YFSETQ. A remark on this clonotype: The antigen is not known.

TCRdb re-derived calls from the RT-PCR reads in MiXCR, one entry per CDR3 protein. The sample contains over 650,000 distinct CDR3 sequences, approximately 18% of which appear only once. The TCR originated in a man aged 50-59 years who received an inactivated influenza vaccine. The chain couples TRBV5-1 to TRBJ2-5; 10 bases map to TRBD2. This material consisted of PBMCs from blood, taken about 5 days after vaccination. Here the CDR3 DNA reads TGCGCCAGCAGCTTGGGTGCTAGCGGGGGTGAAGAGACCCAGTACTTC. Translated: CASSLGASGGEETQYF. Together with reference TRBV5-1 and TRBJ2-5, the CDR3 gives the full variable domain: KAGVTQTPRYLIKTRGQQVTLSCSPISGHRSVSWYQQTPGQGLQFLFEYFSETQRNKGNFPGRFSGRQFSNSRSEMNVSTLELGDSALYLCASSLGASGGEETQYFGPGTRLLVL.